The subject of this entry is one T cell receptor beta chain. The target antigen is unknown. Since a much larger clone is just one base distant, this may be a read error. The data are from a study of breast tumors, draining lymph nodes, adjacent tissues. Overall study findings and caveats: Tumor and nontumor repertoires were significantly more similar in luminal-like than in basal-like breast cancer. Findings are consistent with lymph node origin and intratumoral expansion of most tumor T cells. The lymph node origin of tumor T cells was framed as consistent with a hypothesis, not demonstrated. Tumor TCR diversity was below lymph nodes but above nontumor tissue.

TCRdb recomputed calls from the multiplex PCR reads with MiXCR, one row per CDR3 protein. The sample carries 47,000 or so distinct CDR3 sequences, under 30% recorded once. This TCR derives from a female donor with breast cancer. Some clones in this sample may be carry-over from other donors' samples. Sequenced material: breast tumor tissue.

The CDR3 coding sequence is TGTGCCAGCAGTCTAAACAATGAGCGGTTCTTC. It translates to CASSLNNERFF. This chain connects TRBV5-6 to TRBJ2-1; no clear D gene. Germline V gives CDR1 SGHDT, CDR2 YYEEEE. CDR3 length equals 11 residues.